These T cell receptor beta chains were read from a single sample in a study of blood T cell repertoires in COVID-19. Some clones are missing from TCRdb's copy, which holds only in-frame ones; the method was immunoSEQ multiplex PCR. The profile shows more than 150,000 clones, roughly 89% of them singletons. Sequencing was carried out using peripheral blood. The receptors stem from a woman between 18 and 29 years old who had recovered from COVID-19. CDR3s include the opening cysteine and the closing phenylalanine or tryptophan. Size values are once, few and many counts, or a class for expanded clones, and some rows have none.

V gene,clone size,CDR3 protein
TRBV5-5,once,CASSLVVGGLYEQYF
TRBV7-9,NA,CASSSDRTYLSYEQYF
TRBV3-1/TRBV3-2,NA,CASSRRDRATYEQYF
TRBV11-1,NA,CASSLLGGYQETQYF
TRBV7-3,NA,CASSLTRGTGTGELFF
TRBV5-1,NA,CASSSGHLNTEAFF
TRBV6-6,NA,CASSSQVSSGANVLTF
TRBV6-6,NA,CASSTGRNQPQHF
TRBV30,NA,CAWTGFNNSPLHF
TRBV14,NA,CASSQQGTKTGELFF
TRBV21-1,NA,CASSKAFRTVNTEAFF
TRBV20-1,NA,CSASSGGKNEQFF
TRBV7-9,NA,CASRGTARGEKLFF
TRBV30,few,CAWRQQGHTEAFF
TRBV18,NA,CASSPLSRESNSPLHF
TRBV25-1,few,CASSVPGLVTETQYF
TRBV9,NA,CASTPQGATNNEQFF
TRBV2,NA,CASSWIRDTEAFF
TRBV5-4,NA,CASGQQGSNQPQHF
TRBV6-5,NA,CASTLTGTGTGELFF
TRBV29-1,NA,CSVDERRKLFF
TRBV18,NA,CASSPLGTGDYGYTF
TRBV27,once,CASRPYRQGASSEQYF
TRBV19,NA,CASSILSDSMDTQYF
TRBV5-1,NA,CASSDRLGAQYF
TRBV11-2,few,CASSRNRGAGYTF
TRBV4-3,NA,CASSQSTGHYNSPLHF
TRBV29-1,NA,CSAPGGSAGTNEKLFF
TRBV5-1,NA,CASSLASTGGNTIYF
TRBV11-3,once,CASSPRLNTGELFF
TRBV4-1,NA,CASSQVDDYGYTF
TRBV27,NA,CASSADFLTYNEQFF
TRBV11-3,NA,CASSFGFGSSEETQYF
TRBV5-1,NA,CASSLQASTDTQYF
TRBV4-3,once,CASSHSWTGETYEQYF
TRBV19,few,CASAGGSYLTTNEKLFF
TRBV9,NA,CASSPGGEEQFF
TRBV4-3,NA,CASSQPGTRTYEQYF
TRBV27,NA,CATKGGLRGGYTF
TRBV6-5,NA,CASRPRGSMNTEAFF
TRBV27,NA,CASSPTRQGNQPQHF
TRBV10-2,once,CASSPGPYNEQFF
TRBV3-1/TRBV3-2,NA,CASSQTSGGPKNIQYF
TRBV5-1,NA,CASSLEGAGGAGEQYF
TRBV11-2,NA,CASSRRTSGGFPSTDTQYF
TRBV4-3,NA,CASSTGDRTSPLHF
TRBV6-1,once,CASSEFPGQNSNQPQHF
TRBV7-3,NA,CASSLTAGAGYEQYF
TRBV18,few,CASSQETLNTEAFF
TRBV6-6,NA,CASSYPRQGGTDTQYF
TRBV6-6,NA,CASRSTGELFF
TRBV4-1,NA,CASSQVEGTEPQHF